Listed below are T cell receptor beta chains from one sample, sequenced in a study of blood T cell repertoires in COVID-19. Assay used: immunoSEQ multiplex PCR; TCRdb lists only in-frame clones, some missing. The sample contains approximately 88,000 clones, about four fifths of which appear only once. The material sequenced was peripheral blood. The receptors stem from a woman at least 80 years old with active or convalescent COVID-19. Both conserved end residues are part of each CDR3. D genes are given only for firm matches. Where a row states a size, it is once, few, many or the class of an expanded clone; other rows omit it.

J,size,D,length,V,DNA,CDR3
TRBJ1-1,-,-,15,TRBV5-1,TGCGCCAGCAGCTTGGGCGGGGGACCGAACACTGAAGCTTTCTTT,CASSLGGGPNTEAFF
TRBJ1-5,-,-,12,TRBV27,TGTGCCTCCAGGCGGGGAGGCCAGCCCCAGCATTTT,CASRRGGQPQHF
TRBJ2-1,-,TRBD1,17,TRBV30,TGTGCCTGGAGTGTCTACGGGACAGGTACCACCTACAATGAGCAGTTCTTC,CAWSVYGTGTTYNEQFF
TRBJ2-7,-,-,13,TRBV30,TGTGCCTGGAGCGCCGACGGGACCTACGAGCAGTACTTC,CAWSADGTYEQYF
TRBJ1-1,-,-,17,TRBV24-1,TGTGCCACCAGTGACTACCCTTCAGGGGATGGGAACACTGAAGCTTTCTTT,CATSDYPSGDGNTEAFF
TRBJ2-2,-,TRBD1,16,TRBV11-3,TGTGCCAGCAGCATAGAGGCGGACAGGGGTCCCGGGGAGCTGTTTTTT,CASSIEADRGPGELFF
TRBJ1-1,-,TRBD1,15,TRBV7-3,TGTGCCAGCAGCTTAACGCCAGGGGGCAACACTGAAGCTTTCTTT,CASSLTPGGNTEAFF
TRBJ2-7,-,-,11,TRBV20-1,TGCAGTGCTAGATCATCCTACGAGCAGTACTTC,CSARSSYEQYF
TRBJ1-6,once,-,14,TRBV28,TGTGCCAGCCGACCGACGAGGGTTAATTCACCCCTCCACTTT,CASRPTRVNSPLHF
TRBJ1-3,-,-,15,TRBV4-3,TGCGCCAGCAGCCAAGATTCGGGCTCTGGAAACACCATATATTTT,CASSQDSGSGNTIYF
TRBJ1-4,-,TRBD1,17,TRBV3-1/TRBV3-2,TGTGCCAGCAGCCAACTACCTCTCGGGACAGGCAATGAAAAACTGTTTTTT,CASSQLPLGTGNEKLFF
TRBJ1-2,-,TRBD1,14,TRBV28,TGTGCCAGCAGCCCGACAGGGGGTAACTATGGCTACACCTTC,CASSPTGGNYGYTF
TRBJ1-1,-,-,13,TRBV4-1,TGCGCCAGCAGCCCCCGGTTAAACACTGAAGCTTTCTTT,CASSPRLNTEAFF
TRBJ2-3,-,-,12,TRBV5-4,TGTGCCAGCAGCGTAGCTGCAGATACGCAGTATTTT,CASSVAADTQYF
TRBJ2-1,-,TRBD1,13,TRBV10-2,TGCGCCAGAGGACAGGGACAGTCCAATGAGCAGTTCTTC,CARGQGQSNEQFF
TRBJ1-1,-,-,13,TRBV11-3,TGTGCCAGCAGCTTCGGGTTGGACACTGAAGCTTTCTTT,CASSFGLDTEAFF